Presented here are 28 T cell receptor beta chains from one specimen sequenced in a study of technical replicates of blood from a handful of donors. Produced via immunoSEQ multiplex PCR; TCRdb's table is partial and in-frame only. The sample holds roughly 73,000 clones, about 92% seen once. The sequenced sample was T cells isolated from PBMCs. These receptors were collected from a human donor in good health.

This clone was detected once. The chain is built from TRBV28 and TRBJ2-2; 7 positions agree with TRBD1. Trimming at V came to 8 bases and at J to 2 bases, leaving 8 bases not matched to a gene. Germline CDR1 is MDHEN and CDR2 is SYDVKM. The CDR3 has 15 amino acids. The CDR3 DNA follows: TGTGCCAGCGGTGCAACAGGGGCCAACACCGGGGAGCTGTTTTTT. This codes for CASGATGANTGELFF.

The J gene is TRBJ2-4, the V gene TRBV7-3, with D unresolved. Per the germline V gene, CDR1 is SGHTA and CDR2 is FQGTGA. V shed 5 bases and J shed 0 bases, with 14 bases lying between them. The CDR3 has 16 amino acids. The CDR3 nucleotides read TGTGCCAGCAGCCCCTATCCCGCGGTAGCCAAAAACATTCAGTACTTC. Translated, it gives CASSPYPAVAKNIQYF.

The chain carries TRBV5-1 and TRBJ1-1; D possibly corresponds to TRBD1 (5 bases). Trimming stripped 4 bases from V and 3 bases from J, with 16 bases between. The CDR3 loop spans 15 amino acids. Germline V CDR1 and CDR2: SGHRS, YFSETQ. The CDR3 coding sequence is TGCGCCAGCAGCCCCGGACACGTTGTAGACACTGAAGCTTTCTTT. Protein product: CASSPGHVVDTEAFF.

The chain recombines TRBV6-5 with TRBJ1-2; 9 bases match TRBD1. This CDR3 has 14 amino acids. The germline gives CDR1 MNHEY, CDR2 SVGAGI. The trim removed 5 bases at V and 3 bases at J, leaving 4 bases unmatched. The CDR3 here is CASSRWDRDYGYTF. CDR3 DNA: TGTGCCAGCAGTCGGTGGGACAGGGACTATGGCTACACCTTC.

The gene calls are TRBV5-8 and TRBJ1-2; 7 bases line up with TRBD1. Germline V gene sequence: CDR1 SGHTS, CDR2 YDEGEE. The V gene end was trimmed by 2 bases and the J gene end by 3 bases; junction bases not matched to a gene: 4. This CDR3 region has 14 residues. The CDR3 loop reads CASSFYGTDYGYTF. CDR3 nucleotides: TGTGCCAGCAGCTTTTATGGGACAGACTATGGCTACACCTTC.

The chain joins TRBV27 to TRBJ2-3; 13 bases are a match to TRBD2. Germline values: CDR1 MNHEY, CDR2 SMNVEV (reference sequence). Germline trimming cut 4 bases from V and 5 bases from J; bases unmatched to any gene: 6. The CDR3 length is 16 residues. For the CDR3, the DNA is TGTGCCAGCAGTTCCGGACTAGCGGGAGCGGTAGATACGCAGTATTTT. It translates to CASSSGLAGAVDTQYF.

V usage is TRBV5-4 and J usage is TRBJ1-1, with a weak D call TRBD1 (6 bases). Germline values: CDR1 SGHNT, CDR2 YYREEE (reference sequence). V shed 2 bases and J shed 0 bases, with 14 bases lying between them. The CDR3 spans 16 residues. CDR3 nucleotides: TGTGCCAGCAGCTTTAATATGGGGGCCCTGAACACTGAAGCTTTCTTT. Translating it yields CASSFNMGALNTEAFF.

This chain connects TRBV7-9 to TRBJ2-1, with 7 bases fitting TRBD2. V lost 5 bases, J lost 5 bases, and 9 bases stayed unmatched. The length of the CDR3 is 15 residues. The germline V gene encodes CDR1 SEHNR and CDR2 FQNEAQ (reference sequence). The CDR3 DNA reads TGTGCCAGCAGCCCGTGGTCTAGCGGTAACAATGAGCAGTTCTTC. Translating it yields CASSPWSSGNNEQFF.

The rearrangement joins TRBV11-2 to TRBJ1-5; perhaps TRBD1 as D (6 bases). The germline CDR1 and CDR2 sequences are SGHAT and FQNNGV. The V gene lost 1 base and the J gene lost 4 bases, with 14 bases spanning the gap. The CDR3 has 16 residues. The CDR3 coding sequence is TGTGCCAGCAGCTTAGCCCCCAGGGGATATAATCAGCCCCAGCATTTT. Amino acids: CASSLAPRGYNQPQHF.

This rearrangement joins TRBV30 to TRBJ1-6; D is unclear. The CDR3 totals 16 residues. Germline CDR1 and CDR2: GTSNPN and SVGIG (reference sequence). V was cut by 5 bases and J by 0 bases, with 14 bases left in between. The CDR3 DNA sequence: TGTGCCTGGGGAGCGGCGGCAAGCTCCTATAATTCACCCCTCCACTTT. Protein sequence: CAWGAAASSYNSPLHF.

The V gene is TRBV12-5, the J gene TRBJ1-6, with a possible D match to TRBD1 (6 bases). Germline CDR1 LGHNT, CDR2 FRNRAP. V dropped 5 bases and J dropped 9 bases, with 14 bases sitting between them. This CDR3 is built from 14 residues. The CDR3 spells CASGPPGERSPLHF. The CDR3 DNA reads TGTGCTAGTGGTCCCCCAGGGGAGCGTTCACCCCTCCACTTT.

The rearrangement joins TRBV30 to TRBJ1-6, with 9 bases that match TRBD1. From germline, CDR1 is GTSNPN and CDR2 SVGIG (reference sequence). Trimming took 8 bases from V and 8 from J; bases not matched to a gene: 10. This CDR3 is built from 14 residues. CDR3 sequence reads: CAQGQGRGHSPLHF. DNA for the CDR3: TGTGCCCAGGGACAGGGCAGAGGACATTCACCCCTCCACTTT. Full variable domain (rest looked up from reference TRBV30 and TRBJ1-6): SQTIHQWPATLVQPVGSPLSLECTVEGTSNPNLYWYRQAAGRGLQLLFYSVGIGQISSEVPQNLSASRPQDRQFILSSKKLLLSDSGFYLCAQGQGRGHSPLHFGNGTRLTVT.

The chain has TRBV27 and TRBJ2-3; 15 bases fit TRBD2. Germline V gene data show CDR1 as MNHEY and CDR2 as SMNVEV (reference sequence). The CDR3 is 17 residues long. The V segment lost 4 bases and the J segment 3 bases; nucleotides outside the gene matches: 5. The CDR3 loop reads CASSYGLAGGGTDTQYF. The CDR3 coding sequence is TGTGCCAGCAGTTACGGACTAGCGGGAGGGGGAACAGATACGCAGTATTTT.

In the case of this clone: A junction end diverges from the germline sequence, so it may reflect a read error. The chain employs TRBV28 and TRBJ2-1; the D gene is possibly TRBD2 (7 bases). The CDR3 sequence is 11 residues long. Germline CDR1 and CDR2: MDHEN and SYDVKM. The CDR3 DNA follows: TGTGCCAGCAGTTTGAGGGGGACTAAGCTCTTC. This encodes CASSLRGTKLF.

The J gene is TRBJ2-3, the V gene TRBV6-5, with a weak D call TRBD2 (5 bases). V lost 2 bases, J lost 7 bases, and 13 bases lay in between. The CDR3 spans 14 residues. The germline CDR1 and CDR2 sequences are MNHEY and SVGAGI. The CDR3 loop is CASSYKGTGNTQYF. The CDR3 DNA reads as TGTGCCAGCAGTTACAAGGGCACGGGAAATACGCAGTATTTT.

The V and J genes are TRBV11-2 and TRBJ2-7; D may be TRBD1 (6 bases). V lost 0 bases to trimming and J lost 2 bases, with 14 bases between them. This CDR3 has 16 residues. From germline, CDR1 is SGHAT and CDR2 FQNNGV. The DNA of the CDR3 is TGTGCCAGCAGCTTAGACGGGACACAAGGCGCCTACGAGCAGTACTTC. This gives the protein CASSLDGTQGAYEQYF. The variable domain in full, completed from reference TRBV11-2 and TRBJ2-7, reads EAGVAQSPRYKIIEKRQSVAFWCNPISGHATLYWYQQILGQGPKLLIQFQNNGVVDDSQLPKDRFSAERLKGVDSTLKIQPAKLEDSAVYLCASSLDGTQGAYEQYFGPGTRLTVT.

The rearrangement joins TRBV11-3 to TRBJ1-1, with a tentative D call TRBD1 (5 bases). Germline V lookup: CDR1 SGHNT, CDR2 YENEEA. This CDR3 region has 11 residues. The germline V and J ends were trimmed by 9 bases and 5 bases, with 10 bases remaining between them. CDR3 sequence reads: CASSGQTEAFF. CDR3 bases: TGTGCCAGTTCAGGGCAGACTGAAGCTTTCTTT. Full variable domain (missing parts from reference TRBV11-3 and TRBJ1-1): EAGVVQSPRYKIIEKKQPVAFWCNPISGHNTLYWYLQNLGQGPELLIRYENEEAVDDSQLPKDRFSAERLKGVDSTLKIQPAELGDSAVYLCASSGQTEAFFGQGTRLTVV.

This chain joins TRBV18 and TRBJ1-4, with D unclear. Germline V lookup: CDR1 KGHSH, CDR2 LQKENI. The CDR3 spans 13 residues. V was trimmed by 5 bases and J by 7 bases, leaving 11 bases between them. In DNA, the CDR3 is TGTGCCAGCTCATCTACAGCAGTTGAAAAACTGTTTTTT. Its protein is CASSSTAVEKLFF.

CDR3 sequence (DNA): TGTGCCAGCAAGGGGGACACTGAAGCTTTCTTT. This codes for CASKGDTEAFF. The chain joins TRBV2 to TRBJ1-1; D might be TRBD1 (6 bases). This CDR3 has 11 amino acids. Germline V CDR1 and CDR2: SNHLY, FYNNEI. With 7 bases removed from V and 3 bases from J, the gap between germline ends came to 6 bases.

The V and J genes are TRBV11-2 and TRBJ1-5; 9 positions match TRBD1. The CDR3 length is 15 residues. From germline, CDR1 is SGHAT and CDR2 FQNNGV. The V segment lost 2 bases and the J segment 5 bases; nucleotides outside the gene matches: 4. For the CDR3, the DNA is TGTGCCAGCAGCTTAACAGGGGGCGCCTATCAGCCCCAGCATTTT. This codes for CASSLTGGAYQPQHF.

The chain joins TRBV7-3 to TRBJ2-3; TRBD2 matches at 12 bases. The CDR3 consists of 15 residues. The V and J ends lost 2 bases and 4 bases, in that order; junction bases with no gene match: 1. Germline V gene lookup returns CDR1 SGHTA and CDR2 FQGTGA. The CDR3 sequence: CASSLLAGGPDTQYF. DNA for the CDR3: TGTGCCAGCAGCTTACTAGCGGGGGGGCCAGATACGCAGTATTTT.

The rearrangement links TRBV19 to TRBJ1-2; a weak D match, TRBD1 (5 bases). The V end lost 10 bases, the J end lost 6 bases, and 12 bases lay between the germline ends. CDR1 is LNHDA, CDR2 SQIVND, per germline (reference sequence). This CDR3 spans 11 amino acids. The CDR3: CATRGGNGYTF. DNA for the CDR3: TGTGCCACTAGGGGAGGGAATGGCTACACCTTC.

The CDR3: CASGTGPNQPQHF. CDR3 in DNA: TGCGCCAGCGGCACAGGGCCCAATCAGCCCCAGCATTTT. The V call is TRBV10-2, the J call TRBJ1-5; D might be TRBD1 (6 bases). Germline CDR1 reads WSHSY; CDR2 reads SAAADI. The CDR3 sequence is 13 residues long. V lost 8 bases and J lost 3, with 11 bases in between.

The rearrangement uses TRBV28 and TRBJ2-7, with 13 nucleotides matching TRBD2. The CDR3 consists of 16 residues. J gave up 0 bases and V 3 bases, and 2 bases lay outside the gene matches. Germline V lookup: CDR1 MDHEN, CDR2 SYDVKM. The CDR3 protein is CASSFRTSGSSYEQYF. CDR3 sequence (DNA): TGTGCCAGCAGTTTCCGGACTAGCGGGAGCTCCTACGAGCAGTACTTC.

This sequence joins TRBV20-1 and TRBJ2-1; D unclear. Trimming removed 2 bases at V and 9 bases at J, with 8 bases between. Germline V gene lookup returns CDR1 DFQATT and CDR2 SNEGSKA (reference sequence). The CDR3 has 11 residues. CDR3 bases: TGCAGTGCTAGACTCAGCGTTGAGCAGTTCTTC. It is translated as CSARLSVEQFF.

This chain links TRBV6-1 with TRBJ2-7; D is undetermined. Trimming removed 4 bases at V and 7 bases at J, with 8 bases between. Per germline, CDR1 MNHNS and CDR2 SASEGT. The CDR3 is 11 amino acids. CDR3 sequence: CASSALVEQYF. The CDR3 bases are TGTGCCAGCAGTGCCCTTGTAGAGCAGTACTTC.

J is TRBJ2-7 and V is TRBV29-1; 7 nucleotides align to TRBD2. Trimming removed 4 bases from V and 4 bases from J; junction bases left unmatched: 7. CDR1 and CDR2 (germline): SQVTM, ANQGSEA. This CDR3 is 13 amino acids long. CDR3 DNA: TGCAGCGTTGCTTGGCGGGAGTTGTACGAGCAGTACTTC. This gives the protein CSVAWRELYEQYF.

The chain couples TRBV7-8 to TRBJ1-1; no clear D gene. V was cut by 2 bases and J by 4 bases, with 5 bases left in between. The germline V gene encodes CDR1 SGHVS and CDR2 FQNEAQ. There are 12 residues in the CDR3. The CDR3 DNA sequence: TGTGCCAGCAGCTTACGGGGCACTGAAGCTTTCTTT. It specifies CASSLRGTEAFF.